Sequencing of this TCR beta chain was carried out in a study of blood T cell repertoires in COVID-19. Whole-study context: Samples of COVID-19 (acute and convalescent) were obtained from the United States, Italy and Spain. T cells, B-cell-depleted T cells, or PBMCs provided the cDNA or gDNA that served as material.

V shed 0 bases and J 5 bases; nucleotides not matched to a gene: 4. This CDR3 contains 14 residues. The germline CDR1 and CDR2 sequences are SGHKS and YYEKEE (reference sequence). Under the authors' procedure: How many nucleated cells were present was estimated from reference gene primer amplification. Assay used: immunoSEQ multiplex PCR; TCRdb lists only in-frame clones, some missing. V and J calls and clone size come straight from that table; D and trimming were deduced from the DNA. The profile shows about 120,000 clones, 60% to 75% of them singletons. The TCR was taken from a woman between 70 and 85 years old with acute or convalescent COVID-19. The specimen sequenced was peripheral blood. V gene TRBV5-5 combines with J gene TRBJ2-7; 8 nucleotides align to TRBD1. CDR3 sequence: CASSLDRGSHEQYF. CDR3 sequence (DNA): TGTGCCAGCAGCTTGGACAGGGGGTCCCACGAGCAGTACTTC.